This TCR beta chain emerged from a study of T cell responses to AZD1222 COVID-19 vaccine. General study results and limits: The donors showed a predominance of white British ancestry and of females, with possible underestimation of clonal diversity. Vaccine-associated CD4 TCRs ranged over spike, dominating at 160-218 and 743-854. Only a handful of AZD1222 recipients, about six in all, had baseline seropositivity.

A word on this clone: Its target is not known.

Assay: immunoSEQ multiplex PCR; the TCRdb copy retains only in-frame clones and omits some. The sample yields around 110,000 clones, 80% to 90% seen once. There are 12 residues in the CDR3. V was trimmed by 0 bases and J by 7 bases, leaving 4 bases between them. Germline loops: CDR1 SGHRS, CDR2 YFSETQ. The sequence came from an adult in good health. This chain links TRBV5-1 with TRBJ2-2, with D hard to call. This material consisted of peripheral blood, taken on day 0 of MenACWY control vaccination. The CDR3 coding sequence is TGCGCCAGCAGCTTGGAGGGCGGGGAGCTGTTTTTT. It yields the protein CASSLEGGELFF.